This T cell receptor (beta chain) was sequenced for a study of T-cell memory formation after mild COVID-19. A word on this clonotype: Its antigen is as yet unknown.

Each CDR3 protein gets one entry after TCRdb re-called the 5' RACE reads with MiXCR. The sample contains around 370,000 distinct CDR3 sequences, under 25% of which appear only once. Germline V CDR1 and CDR2: DFQATT, SNEGSKA (reference sequence). The CDR3 is made up of 14 amino acids. The V gene end was trimmed by 5 bases and the J gene end by 5 bases; junction bases not matched to a gene: 9. Study-wide results and caveats: A second wave expanding day 15 to 37 was CD4+-biased; contracting clones were balanced.

This TCR derives from an adult woman who had mild COVID-19 (a few samples of this study predate the infection). Cell type and time point are not known. The chain is built from TRBV20-1 and TRBJ2-7; 10 nucleotides align to TRBD1. Input material: PBMCs or a T cell subset sorted from them (not recorded which). CDR3 residues: CSARTGTGADEQYF. The CDR3 DNA sequence: TGCAGTGCTCGAACCGGGACAGGGGCCGACGAGCAGTACTTC.